The 16 T cell receptor beta chains presented below share a single source sample, sequenced in a study of cytomegalovirus exposure and HLA in healthy donors. The primer mix had 60 Vbeta and 13 Jbeta primers. The table came from immunoSEQ multiplex PCR; TCRdb's copy has only in-frame clones and leaves some out. The profile shows approximately 90,000 clones, around four fifths of them singletons. Source material: PBMCs. These receptors were obtained from a male donor in good health and CMV-seronegative.

The gene calls are TRBV28 and TRBJ2-7; D unclear. The CDR3 extends over 11 amino acids. Germline V lookup: CDR1 MDHEN, CDR2 SYDVKM. V was cut by 6 bases and J by 5 bases, with 8 bases left in between. The DNA of the CDR3 is TGTGCCAGCAGCCCCAAGCACGAGCAGTACTTC. Residues: CASSPKHEQYF.

The chain employs TRBV6-1 and TRBJ1-4; D gene uncertain. Germline loops: CDR1 MNHNS, CDR2 SASEGT. V was trimmed by 11 bases and J by 6 bases, leaving 16 bases between them. This CDR3 contains 13 residues. CDR3 protein: CAGRTGNHEKLFF. CDR3 in DNA: TGTGCCGGCCGGACGGGGAATCATGAAAAACTGTTTTTT.

This clone was recorded a few times. The chain is built from TRBV27 and TRBJ2-7, with 8 bases identical to TRBD1. CDR3 length equals 14 residues. V trimming: 6 bases; J trimming: 2 bases; junction bases outside the gene matches: 6. Germline lookup yields CDR1 MNHEY and CDR2 SMNVEV (reference sequence). The CDR3, as DNA: TGTGCCAGCAGACTTAGACAGGGGACCTACGAGCAGTACTTC. The encoded protein is CASRLRQGTYEQYF.

The J gene is TRBJ2-2, the V gene TRBV2; 10 nucleotides align to TRBD1. CDR1 SNHLY and CDR2 FYNNEI come from the germline V gene. The CDR3 sequence is 14 residues long. V lost 6 bases and J lost 5; bases outside the gene matches: 3. CDR3: CASRRDRGTGELFF. The DNA for the CDR3 is TGTGCCAGCAGGCGGGACAGGGGAACCGGGGAGCTGTTTTTT.

CDR3 protein: CASSATELQETQYF. CDR3 bases: TGCGCCAGCAGTGCGACAGAGCTTCAAGAGACCCAGTACTTC. This rearrangement joins TRBV10-2 to TRBJ2-5; a weak D match, TRBD1 (5 bases). Trimming removed 4 bases from V and 2 bases from J, with 11 bases in between. The germline V gene has CDR1 WSHSY and CDR2 SAAADI. This CDR3 is 14 amino acids long.

The CDR3 protein is CASSKTGMNTEAFF. In DNA, the CDR3 is TGTGCCAGCAGTAAAACAGGGATGAACACTGAAGCTTTCTTT. V gene TRBV6-5 combines with J gene TRBJ1-1; tentatively, D is TRBD1 (6 bases). Germline CDR1 and CDR2: MNHEY and SVGAGI. The CDR3 loop spans 14 amino acids. The ends were cut back, 5 bases at V and 0 bases at J, with 10 bases in the middle.

J is TRBJ1-3 and V is TRBV7-2; possible D gene TRBD1, 5 bases. Trimming removed 5 bases at V and 2 bases at J, with 19 bases between. The CDR3 loop spans 17 amino acids. The germline V gene has CDR1 SGHTA and CDR2 FQGNSA. CDR3 coding DNA: TGTGCCAGCAGCCGTTCCAGGGTGGGGGGGACTGGAAACACCATATATTTT. As protein: CASSRSRVGGTGNTIYF.

With regard to this clone: Mismatch with germline at one junction end may stem from a read error. The chain has TRBV4-3 and TRBJ2-6, with D maybe TRBD1 (6 bases). This CDR3 is 16 amino acids long. CDR1 and CDR2 (germline): LGHNA, YSLEER. CDR3 coding DNA: TGCGCCGGCAGCCAAGAAACAGGGTCTGGGGCCAACGTCCTGACCTTC. Translation: CAGSQETGSGANVLTF.

The chain employs TRBV29-1 and TRBJ1-2, with D possibly TRBD1 on 5 matching bases. Germline assignment: CDR1 SQVTM and CDR2 ANQGSEA. The CDR3 has 15 residues. Trimming pared 6 bases from V and 3 bases from J, leaving 20 bases between. The CDR3 DNA reads as TGCAGCGTCCGGGGGGGGAAATGGCCCCACTATGGCTACACCTTC. Its translation: CSVRGGKWPHYGYTF.

This clone was detected only a few times. The chain joins TRBV7-9 to TRBJ1-6, with 8 bases identical to TRBD1. Per the germline V gene, CDR1 is SEHNR and CDR2 is FQNEAQ (reference sequence). This CDR3 comprises 16 residues. Trimming at V came to 4 bases and at J to 5 bases, leaving 7 bases not matched to a gene. The CDR3 nucleotides read TGTGCCAGCAGCTACTCACAGGGGGGAAATAATTCACCCCTCCACTTT. It is translated as CASSYSQGGNNSPLHF.

The V gene is TRBV5-1, the J gene TRBJ1-2; TRBD1 is a possible D gene (5 bases). V was cut by 4 bases and J by 3 bases, with 10 bases left in between. This CDR3 has 13 amino acids. CDR1 is SGHRS and CDR2 is YFSETQ in the germline V gene. CDR3 coding DNA: TGCGCCAGCAGCCCTGACAGTTACTATGGCTACACCTTC. Translating gives CASSPDSYYGYTF.

This chain uses TRBV2 with TRBJ2-5; 7 bases line up with TRBD1. CDR1 and CDR2 (germline): SNHLY, FYNNEI. CDR3 length: 15 amino acids. V gave up 3 bases and J gave up 1 base; unmatched junction bases: 5. CDR3 bases: TGTGCCAGCAGTGAGGAAGACAGGGTCCAAGAGACCCAGTACTTC. Translated: CASSEEDRVQETQYF.

The V gene is TRBV2, the J gene TRBJ1-5, with D perhaps matching TRBD1 (5 bases). This CDR3 has 14 amino acids. Trimming shortened V by 7 bases and J by 3 bases, and 13 bases separated the two germline ends. The germline V gene encodes CDR1 SNHLY and CDR2 FYNNEI. The CDR3 DNA follows: TGTGCCAGCACTAGTCAGGGTAACAATCAGCCCCAGCATTTT. The encoded protein is CASTSQGNNQPQHF.

This chain joins TRBV5-1 and TRBJ2-6; D not resolved. Germline V gives CDR1 SGHRS, CDR2 YFSETQ. V lost 1 base to trimming and J lost 2 bases, with 7 bases between them. The CDR3 covers 15 residues. The DNA of the CDR3 is TGCGCCAGCAGCTTGAGTAGTACTGGGGCCAACGTCCTGACTTTC. Translated: CASSLSSTGANVLTF.

The gene calls are TRBV7-8 and TRBJ2-5; TRBD2 matches at 11 bases. V lost 10 bases, J lost 3 bases, and 4 bases stayed unmatched. Germline values: CDR1 SGHVS, CDR2 FQNEAQ. There are 13 residues in the CDR3. The CDR3 DNA is TGTGCCACTTTACTAGCGGGAGAAGAGACCCAGTACTTC. As protein: CATLLAGEETQYF.

The rearrangement links TRBV5-1 to TRBJ1-2; D gene uncertain. V was trimmed by 0 bases and J by 2 bases, leaving 8 bases between them. Germline V gives CDR1 SGHRS, CDR2 YFSETQ. The CDR3 spans 14 residues. The CDR3 protein is CASSLDSWNYGYTF. The CDR3 DNA follows: TGCGCCAGCAGCTTGGACAGTTGGAACTATGGCTACACCTTC.